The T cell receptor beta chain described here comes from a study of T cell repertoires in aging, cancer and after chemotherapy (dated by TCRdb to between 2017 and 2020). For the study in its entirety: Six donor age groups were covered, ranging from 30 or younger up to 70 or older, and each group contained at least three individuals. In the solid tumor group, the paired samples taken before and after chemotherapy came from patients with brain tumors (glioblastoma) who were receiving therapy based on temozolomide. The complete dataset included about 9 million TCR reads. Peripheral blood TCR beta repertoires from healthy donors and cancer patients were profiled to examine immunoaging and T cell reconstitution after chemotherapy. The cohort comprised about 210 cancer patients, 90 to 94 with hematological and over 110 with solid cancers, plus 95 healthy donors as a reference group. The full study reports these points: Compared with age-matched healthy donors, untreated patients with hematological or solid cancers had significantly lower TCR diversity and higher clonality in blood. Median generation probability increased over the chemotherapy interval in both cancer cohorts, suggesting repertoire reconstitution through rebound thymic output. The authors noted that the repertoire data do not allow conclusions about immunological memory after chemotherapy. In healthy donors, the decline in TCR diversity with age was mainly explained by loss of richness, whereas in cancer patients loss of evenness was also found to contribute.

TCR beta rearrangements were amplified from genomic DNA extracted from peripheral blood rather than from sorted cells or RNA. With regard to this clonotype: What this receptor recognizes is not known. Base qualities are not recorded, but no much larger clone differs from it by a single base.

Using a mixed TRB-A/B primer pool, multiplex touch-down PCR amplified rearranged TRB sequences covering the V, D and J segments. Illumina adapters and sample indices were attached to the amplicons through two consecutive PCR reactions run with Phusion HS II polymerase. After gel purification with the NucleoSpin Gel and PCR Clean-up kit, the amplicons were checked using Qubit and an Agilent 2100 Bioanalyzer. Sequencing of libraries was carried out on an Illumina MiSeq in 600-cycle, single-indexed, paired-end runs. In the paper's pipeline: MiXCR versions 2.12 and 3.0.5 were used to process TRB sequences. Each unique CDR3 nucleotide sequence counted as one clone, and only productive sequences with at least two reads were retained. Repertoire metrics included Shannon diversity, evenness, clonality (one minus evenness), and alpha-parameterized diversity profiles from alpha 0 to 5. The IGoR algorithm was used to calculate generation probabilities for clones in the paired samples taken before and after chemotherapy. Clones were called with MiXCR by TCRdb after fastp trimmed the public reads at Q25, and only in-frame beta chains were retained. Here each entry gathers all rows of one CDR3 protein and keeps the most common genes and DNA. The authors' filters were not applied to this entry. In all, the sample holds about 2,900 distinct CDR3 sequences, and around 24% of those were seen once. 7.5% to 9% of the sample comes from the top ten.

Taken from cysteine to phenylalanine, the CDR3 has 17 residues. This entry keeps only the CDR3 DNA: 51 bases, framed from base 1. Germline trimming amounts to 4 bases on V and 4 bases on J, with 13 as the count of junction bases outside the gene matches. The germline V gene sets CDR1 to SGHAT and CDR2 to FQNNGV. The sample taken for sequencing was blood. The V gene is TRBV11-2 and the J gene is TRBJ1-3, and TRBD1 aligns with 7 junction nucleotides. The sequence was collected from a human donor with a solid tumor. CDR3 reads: CASSSPGQIKSGNTIYF. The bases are TGTGCCAGCAGCTCGCCGGGACAGATTAAATCCGGAAACACCATATATTTT.